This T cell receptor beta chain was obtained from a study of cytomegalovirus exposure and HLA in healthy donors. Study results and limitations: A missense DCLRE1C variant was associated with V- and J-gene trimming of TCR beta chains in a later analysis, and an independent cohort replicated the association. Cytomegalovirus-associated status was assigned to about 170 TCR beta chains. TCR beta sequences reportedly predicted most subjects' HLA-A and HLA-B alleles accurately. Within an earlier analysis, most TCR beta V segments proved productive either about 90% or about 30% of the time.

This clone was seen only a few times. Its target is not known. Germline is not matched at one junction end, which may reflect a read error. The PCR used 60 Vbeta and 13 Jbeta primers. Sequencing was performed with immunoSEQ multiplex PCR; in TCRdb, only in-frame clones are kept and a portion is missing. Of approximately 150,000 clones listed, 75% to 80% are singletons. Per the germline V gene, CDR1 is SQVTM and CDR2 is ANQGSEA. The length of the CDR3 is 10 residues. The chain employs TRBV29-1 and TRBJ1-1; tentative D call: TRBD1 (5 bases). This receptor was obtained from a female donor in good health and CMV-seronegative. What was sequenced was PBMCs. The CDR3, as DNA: TGCAGCGTTGAAAGCCCTGGGGGGATCTTT. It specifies CSVESPGGIF.